The TCR beta chain described here comes from a study of CD8 T cells in ankylosing spondylitis. The CDR3 contains 14 residues. V was trimmed by 3 bases and J by 5 bases, leaving 13 bases between them. TCRdb re-called the 5' RACE reads through MiXCR, storing one row per CDR3 protein. The profile covers 200,000 to 250,000 distinct CDR3 sequences, with roughly 24% appearing a single time and more than 6.5% taken by the ten largest. Sequenced input: blood, either unsorted or a sorted T cell fraction (not recorded which). The chain is built from TRBV12-3 or TRBV12-4 and TRBJ2-5; a weak D match, TRBD2 (5 bases). The source of this sequence is a male donor with ankylosing spondylitis or in good health (not recorded which). CDR3 DNA: TGTGCCAGCAGTTTGGGAGAGCGGAGGGAGACCCAGTACTTC. It is translated as CASSLGERRETQYF.